Presented here are 20 T cell receptor beta chains from one specimen sequenced in a study of blood T cell repertoires in COVID-19. Profiling relied on immunoSEQ multiplex PCR, and the TCRdb table lists in-frame clones only, not all of them. The repertoire holds some 73,000 clones, with approximately 86% as singletons. Sequenced: peripheral blood. All receptors come from an elderly man with COVID-19, enrolled during active disease.

This chain joins TRBV6-5 and TRBJ2-6, with D unclear. The CDR3 consists of 13 residues. Germline V CDR1 and CDR2: MNHEY, SVGAGI. V was clipped by 6 bases and J by 4 bases, with 7 bases between them. CDR3 region: CASRSTGANVLTF. CDR3 nucleotide sequence: TGTGCCAGCAGGTCTACGGGGGCCAACGTCCTGACTTTC.

The chain joins TRBV2 to TRBJ1-2, with no clear D. V was trimmed by 1 base and J by 4 bases, leaving 13 bases between them. Germline CDR1 reads SNHLY; CDR2 reads FYNNEI. The CDR3 spans 15 residues. DNA for the CDR3: TGTGCCAGCAGTGAAGGCCCGGGCCGGGGCTATGGCTACACCTTC. The encoded protein is CASSEGPGRGYGYTF.

The chain combines TRBV7-8 with TRBJ1-6; weak D call: TRBD1 (6 bases). V was clipped by 1 base and J by 8 bases, with 9 bases between them. Germline V CDR1 and CDR2: SGHVS, FQNEAQ. The CDR3 is 14 residues long. This chain's CDR3 is CASSLEGGYSPLHF. The CDR3 coding sequence is TGTGCCAGCAGCTTAGAGGGGGGGTATTCACCCCTCCACTTT.

The chain carries TRBV19 and TRBJ1-5; TRBD1 might be the D (6 bases). The CDR3 extends over 18 amino acids. Germline V gene sequence: CDR1 LNHDA, CDR2 SQIVND (reference sequence). V was pared by 6 bases and J by 0 bases, with 21 bases between. CDR3 sequence (DNA): TGTGCCAGTAGCCGCCTAGGGCGGGGGCGCGTTAGCAATCAGCCCCAGCATTTT. Protein sequence: CASSRLGRGRVSNQPQHF.

The chain joins TRBV3-1 (or the pseudogene TRBV3-2) to TRBJ2-7; 9 bases line up with TRBD1. This CDR3 is built from 14 residues. Germline CDR1 LGHDT, CDR2 YNNKEL (reference sequence). V dropped 3 bases and J dropped 6; count of bases not matched to a gene: 6. The CDR3: CASSHRDRDLEQYF. The CDR3 DNA sequence: TGTGCCAGCAGCCACCGGGACAGGGACCTCGAGCAGTACTTC.

CDR3 amino acids: CAISGTGNYGYTF. CDR3 sequence (DNA): TGTGCCATCAGTGGGACAGGGAACTATGGCTACACCTTC. The chain couples TRBV10-3 to TRBJ1-2; 8 nucleotides match TRBD1. Germline assignment: CDR1 ENHRY and CDR2 SYGVKD. With 4 bases clipped from V and 2 bases from J, the junction kept 0 bases outside the gene matches. The CDR3 consists of 13 residues.

The genes are TRBV5-1 and TRBJ1-3; D ambiguous. The length of the CDR3 is 14 residues. From germline, CDR1 is SGHRS and CDR2 YFSETQ. Deletions cut 2 bases from V and 0 bases from J, with 6 bases between. In nucleotides, the CDR3 is TGCGCCAGCAGCTTCTCGGGCTCTGGAAACACCATATATTTT. It is translated as CASSFSGSGNTIYF.

The rearrangement links TRBV15 to TRBJ2-5, with D tentatively TRBD1 (5 bases). The CDR3 length is 15 residues. In germline, CDR1 is LNHNV, CDR2 YYDKDF (reference sequence). The V end was cut by 2 bases, the J end by 0 bases, with 10 bases between. In nucleotides, the CDR3 is TGTGCCACCAGCAGACCACAGGCAGACCAAGAGACCCAGTACTTC. It specifies CATSRPQADQETQYF.

This clone was counted ten times or more. The chain employs TRBV11-1 and TRBJ2-1; 14 bases match TRBD2. V lost 3 bases and J lost 6; bases outside the gene matches: 4. This CDR3 has 16 amino acids. The germline V gene encodes CDR1 SGHAT and CDR2 FQDESV (reference sequence). As DNA, the CDR3 is TGTGCCAGCAGCTTGCCCGGGACTAGCGGGGGCAATGAGCAGTTCTTC. It encodes CASSLPGTSGGNEQFF.

The chain combines TRBV11-3 with TRBJ2-7; a weak D match, TRBD2 (5 bases). V was shortened by 1 base and J by 7 bases, with 14 bases between the two germline ends. The CDR3 is made up of 14 amino acids. CDR1 is SGHNT and CDR2 is YENEEA in the germline V gene. The CDR3 sequence is CASSLAGVGREQYF. In DNA, the CDR3 is TGTGCCAGCAGCTTAGCCGGGGTGGGAAGGGAGCAGTACTTC.

The chain carries TRBV6-6 and TRBJ1-6, with a tentative D call TRBD1 (5 bases). The germline gives CDR1 MNHNY, CDR2 SVGAGI (reference sequence). This CDR3 comprises 15 residues. Trimming took 8 bases from V and 10 from J, leaving 21 bases between them. The CDR3 region has the DNA TGTGCCAGCGGCACCGGCTGGGGGGATGGCTCACCCCTCCACTTT. Protein product: CASGTGWGDGSPLHF.

This clone turned up a few times. V is TRBV6-4 and J is TRBJ2-7, with 7 bases aligning to TRBD2. V trimming: 10 bases; J trimming: 6 bases; junction bases outside the gene matches: 15. Looked up from germline, CDR1 is MRHNA and CDR2 is SNTAGT. This CDR3 comprises 14 residues. The DNA for the CDR3 is TGTGCCACCTTAGACGACTCCAGGGAGGGCGAGCAGTACTTC. Residues: CATLDDSREGEQYF.

The genes are TRBV5-4 and TRBJ1-1; D uncertain. Trimming removed 4 bases from V and 1 base from J, with 11 bases in between. CDR1 is SGHNT and CDR2 is YYREEE in the germline V gene (reference sequence). The length of the CDR3 is 14 residues. The CDR3 coding sequence is TGTGCCAGCAGCCGACACTCAAAGAACACTGAAGCTTTCTTT. Translating it yields CASSRHSKNTEAFF.

The V gene is TRBV18, the J gene TRBJ2-5; TRBD1 matches 9 bases. This CDR3 contains 14 residues. Germline assignment: CDR1 KGHSH and CDR2 LQKENI. V was clipped by 2 bases and J by 3 bases; unmatched bases: 1. DNA for the CDR3: TGTGCCAGCTCACCAAGGACAGGGGAAGAGACCCAGTACTTC. Translated, it gives CASSPRTGEETQYF.

The V and J genes are TRBV7-9 and TRBJ2-5; a possible D gene is TRBD2 (6 bases). Trimming removed 5 bases from V and 4 bases from J, with 14 bases in between. The CDR3 length is 14 residues. Germline values: CDR1 SEHNR, CDR2 FQNEAQ (reference sequence). CDR3 region: CASSPSAGRETQYF. The CDR3 DNA is TGTGCCAGCAGCCCCTCGGCGGGGAGAGAGACCCAGTACTTC.

The table lists this clone with a count of one. This rearrangement joins TRBV3-1 (or the pseudogene TRBV3-2) to TRBJ1-1; possibly TRBD1 for D (5 bases). The length of the CDR3 is 13 residues. In germline, CDR1 is LGHDT, CDR2 YNNKEL (reference sequence). The V and J ends lost 8 bases and 5 bases respectively, with 15 bases between them. CDR3 sequence (DNA): TGTGCCAGCGCGTCGGGGGGAGTTACTGAAGCTTTCTTT. Translated, it gives CASASGGVTEAFF.

This chain links TRBV5-1 with TRBJ2-1; D call uncertain. Germline V lookup: CDR1 SGHRS, CDR2 YFSETQ. V shed 2 bases and J shed 8 bases, with 17 bases lying between them. CDR3 length: 15 residues. In DNA form, the CDR3 reads TGCGCCAGCAGCTTCCACGGAACAACTCAGGATGAGCAGTTCTTC. Amino acid sequence: CASSFHGTTQDEQFF.

The chain is built from TRBV7-6 and TRBJ2-6; 10 bases are shared with TRBD1. Unmatched junction bases numbered 9, after V lost 4 bases and J lost 0 bases. CDR1 SGHVS and CDR2 FNYEAQ come from the germline V gene. The CDR3 loop spans 19 amino acids. DNA of the CDR3: TGTGCCAGCAGCTCCGCCGGGACAGGGGCGCACTCTGGGGCCAACGTCCTGACTTTC. Translating it yields CASSSAGTGAHSGANVLTF.

The genes are TRBV19 and TRBJ2-1, with D possibly TRBD1 on 7 matching bases. The V end lost 3 bases, the J end lost 10 bases, and 13 bases lay between the germline ends. The CDR3 spans 13 residues. Germline CDR1 is LNHDA and CDR2 is SQIVND (reference sequence). CDR3 DNA: TGTGCCAGTAGTATGAGAGCAGGGGGGGAGCAGTTCTTC. It is translated as CASSMRAGGEQFF. Full variable domain (missing parts from reference TRBV19 and TRBJ2-1): DGGITQSPKYLFRKEGQNVTLSCEQNLNHDAMYWYRQDPGQGLRLIYYSQIVNDFQKGDIAEGYSVSREKKESFPLTVTSAQKNPTAFYLCASSMRAGGEQFFGPGTRLTVL.

The chain couples TRBV5-1 to TRBJ2-1; 10 bases are a match to TRBD2. CDR1 is SGHRS, CDR2 YFSETQ, per germline. The CDR3 has 16 amino acids. V lost 5 bases and J lost 0; bases outside the gene matches: 5. The CDR3, as DNA: TGCGCCAGCAGAAGTAGCGGGGGGAGCTCCTACAATGAGCAGTTCTTC. Translated, it gives CASRSSGGSSYNEQFF.